The following is a T cell receptor (beta chain) sequence with its context. This clonotype was detected a few times. Its antigen is currently not known. No qualities accompany the bases; no much larger clone lies one base away. The data are from a study of T-cell reconstitution after alpha-beta-depleted transplantation in children listed by TCRdb under 2016. Concerning the study at large: Using TCR repertoire profiling, the study quantitatively followed how T-cell immune reconstitution unfolded in children after TCRalphabeta/CD19-depleted allogeneic hematopoietic cell transplantation.

This specimen's treatment or condition label, interpreted: allogeneic hematopoietic cell transplantation with graft depleted of TCRalphabeta T cells and CD19 B cells. The transplant recipients were children given TCRalphabeta/CD19-depleted allogeneic hematopoietic cell grafts. The library relied on PCR. The listed sequencing device is Illumina HiSeq 2500. Molecular barcoding was employed in the preparation of TCR libraries, with unique molecular identifiers being used to normalize TCRbeta repertoire quantification. TCRdb cleaned the public reads at Q25 with fastp, built clones with MiXCR and kept in-frame beta chains. Entries are consolidated by CDR3 protein sequence, retaining the most common genes and DNA. The sample yields around 200,000 distinct CDR3 sequences; roughly 9.1% were counted once. The top ten constitute under 40% of the sample. V is trimmed back by 2 bases and J by 1 base, and the junction contains 12 bases that no gene match accounts for. Per the germline V gene, SGHVS is the CDR1 and FNYEAQ is the CDR2. Reading from cysteine to phenylalanine, the CDR3 counts 20 amino acids. Only CDR3 DNA is held: 60 bases, read in frame from base 1.

The study at large found these results: The high TCRbeta diversity at day 60 in some patients was ascribed to recipient T cells and intrathymic progenitors that had survived conditioning. Hyperexpanded clone frequencies declined over subsequent months; after one year, T-cell counts and TCRbeta diversity were mostly attributed to newly produced T cells. About two months after transplant, the apparently early recovery of alphabetaT-cell counts reportedly depended on just several hundred clones that had expanded rapidly and came from non-depleted graft cells.

The sample in question was PBMCs, mostly from graft donor cells, obtained 360 days after TCRalphabeta/CD19-depleted stem cell transplant. The sequence derives from a male patient between 2 and 15 years old who had a stem cell transplant for acute myeloid leukemia, so the T cells may come from the graft donor. The sequence joins TRBV7-6 to TRBJ2-2; TRBD2 matches 11 bases in the middle. CDR3 protein: CASSLRLAGSDSKNTGELFF. The DNA is TGTGCCAGCAGCTTAAGACTAGCGGGATCGGATTCAAAGAACACCGGGGAGCTGTTTTTT.